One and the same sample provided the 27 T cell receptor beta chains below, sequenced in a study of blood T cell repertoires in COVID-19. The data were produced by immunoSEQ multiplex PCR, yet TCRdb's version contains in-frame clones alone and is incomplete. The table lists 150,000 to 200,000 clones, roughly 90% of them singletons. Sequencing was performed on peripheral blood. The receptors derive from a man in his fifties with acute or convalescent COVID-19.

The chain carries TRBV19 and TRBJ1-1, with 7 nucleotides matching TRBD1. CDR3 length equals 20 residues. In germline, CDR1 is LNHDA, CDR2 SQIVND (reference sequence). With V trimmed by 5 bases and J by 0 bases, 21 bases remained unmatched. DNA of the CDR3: TGTGCCAGTAGTTCTGAACGGTGGGGACAGCCCAGGAACATGAACACTGAAGCTTTCTTT. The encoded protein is CASSSERWGQPRNMNTEAFF.

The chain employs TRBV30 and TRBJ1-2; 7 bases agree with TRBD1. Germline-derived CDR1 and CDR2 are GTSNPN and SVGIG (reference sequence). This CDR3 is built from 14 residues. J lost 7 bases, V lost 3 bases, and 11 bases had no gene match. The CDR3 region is CAWREPGAGGGYTF. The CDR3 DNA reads TGTGCCTGGAGGGAGCCCGGGGCAGGGGGTGGCTACACCTTC. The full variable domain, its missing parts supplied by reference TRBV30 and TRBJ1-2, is SQTIHQWPATLVQPVGSPLSLECTVEGTSNPNLYWYRQAAGRGLQLLFYSVGIGQISSEVPQNLSASRPQDRQFILSSKKLLLSDSGFYLCAWREPGAGGGYTFGSGTRLTVV.

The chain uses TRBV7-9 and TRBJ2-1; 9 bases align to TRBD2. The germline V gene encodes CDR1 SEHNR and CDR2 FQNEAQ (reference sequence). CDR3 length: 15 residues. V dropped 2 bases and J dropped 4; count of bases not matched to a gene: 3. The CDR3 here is CASSLSSGGYNEQFF. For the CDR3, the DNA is TGTGCCAGCAGCTTAAGTAGCGGGGGATACAATGAGCAGTTCTTC.

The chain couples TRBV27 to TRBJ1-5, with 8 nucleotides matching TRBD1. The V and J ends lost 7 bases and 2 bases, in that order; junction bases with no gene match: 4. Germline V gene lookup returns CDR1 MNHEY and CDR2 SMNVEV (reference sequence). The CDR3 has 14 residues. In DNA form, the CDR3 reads TGTGCCAGCAAGCAGGGACAGGGCAATCAGCCCCAGCATTTT. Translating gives CASKQGQGNQPQHF.

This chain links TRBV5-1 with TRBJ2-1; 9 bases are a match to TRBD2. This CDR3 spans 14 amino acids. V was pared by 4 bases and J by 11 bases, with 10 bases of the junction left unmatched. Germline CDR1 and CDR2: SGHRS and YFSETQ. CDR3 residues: CASSASGTRKKQFF. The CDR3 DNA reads TGCGCCAGCAGCGCTAGCGGGACGAGAAAAAAGCAGTTCTTC.

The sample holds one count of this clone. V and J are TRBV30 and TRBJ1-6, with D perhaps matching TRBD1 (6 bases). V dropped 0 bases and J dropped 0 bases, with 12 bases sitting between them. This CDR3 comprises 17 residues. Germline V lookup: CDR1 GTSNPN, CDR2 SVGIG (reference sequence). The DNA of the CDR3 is TGTGCCTGGAGTGTACAGGGCACCAGCTCCTATAATTCACCCCTCCACTTT. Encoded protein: CAWSVQGTSSYNSPLHF. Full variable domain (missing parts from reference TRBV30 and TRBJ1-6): SQTIHQWPATLVQPVGSPLSLECTVEGTSNPNLYWYRQAAGRGLQLLFYSVGIGQISSEVPQNLSASRPQDRQFILSSKKLLLSDSGFYLCAWSVQGTSSYNSPLHFGNGTRLTVT.

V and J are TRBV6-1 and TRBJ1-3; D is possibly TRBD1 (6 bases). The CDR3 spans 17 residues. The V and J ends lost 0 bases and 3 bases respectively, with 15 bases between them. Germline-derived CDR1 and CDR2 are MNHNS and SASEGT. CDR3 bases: TGTGCCAGCAGTGAAGCGCGGGGAGGGGGGATTGGAAACACCATATATTTT. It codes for CASSEARGGGIGNTIYF.

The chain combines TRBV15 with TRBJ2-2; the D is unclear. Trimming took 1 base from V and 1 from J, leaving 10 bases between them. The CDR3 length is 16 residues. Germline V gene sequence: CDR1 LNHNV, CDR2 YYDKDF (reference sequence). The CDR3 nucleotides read TGTGCCACCAGCAGAGTTTTGAGGAGGAACACCGGGGAGCTGTTTTTT. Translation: CATSRVLRRNTGELFF.

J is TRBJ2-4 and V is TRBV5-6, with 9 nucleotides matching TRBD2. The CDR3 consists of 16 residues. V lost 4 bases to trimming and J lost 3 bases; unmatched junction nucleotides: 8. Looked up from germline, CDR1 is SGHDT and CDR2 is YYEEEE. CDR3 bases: TGTGCCAGCAGCAAGGCCGTAGCGGGGGACAAAAACATTCAGTACTTC. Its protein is CASSKAVAGDKNIQYF. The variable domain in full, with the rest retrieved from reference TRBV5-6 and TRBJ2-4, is DAGVTQSPTHLIKTRGQQVTLRCSPKSGHDTVSWYQQALGQGPQFIFQYYEEEERQRGNFPDRFSGHQFPNYSSELNVNALLLGDSALYLCASSKAVAGDKNIQYFGAGTRLSVL.

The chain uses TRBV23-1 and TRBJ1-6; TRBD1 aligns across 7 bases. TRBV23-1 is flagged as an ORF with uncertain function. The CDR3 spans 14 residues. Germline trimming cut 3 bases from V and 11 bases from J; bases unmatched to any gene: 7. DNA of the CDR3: TGCGCCAGCAGTCAGAAGGGGGCGACTCCACCCCTCCACTTT. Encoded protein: CASSQKGATPPLHF.

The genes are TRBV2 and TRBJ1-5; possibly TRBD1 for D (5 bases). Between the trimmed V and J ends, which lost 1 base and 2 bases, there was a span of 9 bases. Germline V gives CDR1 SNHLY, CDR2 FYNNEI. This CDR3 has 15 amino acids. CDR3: CASSEEGRGNQPQHF. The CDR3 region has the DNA TGTGCCAGCAGTGAAGAGGGGCGCGGCAATCAGCCCCAGCATTTT.

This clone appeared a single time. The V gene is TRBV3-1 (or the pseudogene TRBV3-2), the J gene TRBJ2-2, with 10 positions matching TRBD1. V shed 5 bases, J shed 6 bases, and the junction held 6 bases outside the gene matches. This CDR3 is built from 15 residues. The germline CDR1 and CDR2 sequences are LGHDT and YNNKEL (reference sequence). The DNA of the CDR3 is TGTGCCAGCAGCGCCCGGGACAGGGGTCCCGGGGAGCTGTTTTTT. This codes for CASSARDRGPGELFF.

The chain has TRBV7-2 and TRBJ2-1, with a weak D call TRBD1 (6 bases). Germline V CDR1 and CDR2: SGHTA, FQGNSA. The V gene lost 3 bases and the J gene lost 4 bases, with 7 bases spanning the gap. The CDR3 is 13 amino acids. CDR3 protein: CASSLGQYNEQFF. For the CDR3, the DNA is TGTGCCAGCAGCTTGGGACAATACAATGAGCAGTTCTTC.

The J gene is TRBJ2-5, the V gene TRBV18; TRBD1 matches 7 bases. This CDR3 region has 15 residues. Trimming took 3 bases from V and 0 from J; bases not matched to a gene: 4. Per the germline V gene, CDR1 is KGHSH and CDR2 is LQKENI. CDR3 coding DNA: TGTGCCAGCTCACCTCGGGACAGAAACCAAGAGACCCAGTACTTC. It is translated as CASSPRDRNQETQYF.

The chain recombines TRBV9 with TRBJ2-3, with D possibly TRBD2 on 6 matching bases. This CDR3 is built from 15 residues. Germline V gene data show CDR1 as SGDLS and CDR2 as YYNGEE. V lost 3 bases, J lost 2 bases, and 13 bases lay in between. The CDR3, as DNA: TGTGCCAGCAGCGAGTCCGGGACTCACACAGATACGCAGTATTTT. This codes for CASSESGTHTDTQYF.

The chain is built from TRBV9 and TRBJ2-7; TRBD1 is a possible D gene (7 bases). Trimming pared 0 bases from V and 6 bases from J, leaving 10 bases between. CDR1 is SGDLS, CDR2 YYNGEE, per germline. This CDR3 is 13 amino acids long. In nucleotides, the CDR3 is TGTGCCAGCAGCGTAGGTCAGGGGGGCGAGCAGTACGTC. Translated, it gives CASSVGQGGEQYV.

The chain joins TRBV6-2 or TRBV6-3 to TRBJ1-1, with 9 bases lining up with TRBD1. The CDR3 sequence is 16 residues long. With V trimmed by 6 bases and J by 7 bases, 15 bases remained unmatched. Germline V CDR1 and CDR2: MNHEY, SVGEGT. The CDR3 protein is CASSHDPGTGRGEAFF. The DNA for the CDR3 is TGTGCCAGCAGCCACGACCCTGGGACAGGGAGGGGTGAAGCTTTCTTT.

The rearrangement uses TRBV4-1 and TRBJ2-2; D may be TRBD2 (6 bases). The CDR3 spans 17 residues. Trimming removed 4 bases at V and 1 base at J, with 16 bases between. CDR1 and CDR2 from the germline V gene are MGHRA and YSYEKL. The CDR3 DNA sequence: TGCGCCAGCAGCCGGAGGGACGTCGGGGGGAACACCGGGGAGCTGTTTTTT. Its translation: CASSRRDVGGNTGELFF.

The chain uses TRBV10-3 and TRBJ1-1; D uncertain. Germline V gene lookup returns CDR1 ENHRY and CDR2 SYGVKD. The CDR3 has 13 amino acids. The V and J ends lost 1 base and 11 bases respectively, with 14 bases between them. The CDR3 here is CAISELGTAGAFF. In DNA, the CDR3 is TGTGCCATCAGTGAGTTGGGAACAGCGGGGGCTTTCTTT.

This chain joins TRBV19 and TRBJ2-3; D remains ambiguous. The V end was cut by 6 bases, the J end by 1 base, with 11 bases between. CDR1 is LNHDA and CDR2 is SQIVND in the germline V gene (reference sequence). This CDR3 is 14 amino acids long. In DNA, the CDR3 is TGTGCCAGTAGCAGGCCTTCAGGCACAGATACGCAGTATTTT. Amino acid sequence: CASSRPSGTDTQYF.

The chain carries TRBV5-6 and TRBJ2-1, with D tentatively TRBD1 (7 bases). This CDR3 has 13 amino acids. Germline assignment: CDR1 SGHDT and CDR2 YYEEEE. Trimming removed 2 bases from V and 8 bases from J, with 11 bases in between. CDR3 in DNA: TGTGCCAGCAGCTTACAGGGGAGGTATGAGCAGTTCTTC. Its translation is CASSLQGRYEQFF.

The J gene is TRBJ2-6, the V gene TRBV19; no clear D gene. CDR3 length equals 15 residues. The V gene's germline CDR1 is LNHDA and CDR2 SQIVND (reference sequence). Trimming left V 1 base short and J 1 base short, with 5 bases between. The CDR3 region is CASSIGVSGANVLTF. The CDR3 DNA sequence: TGTGCCAGTAGTATAGGTGTATCTGGGGCCAACGTCCTGACTTTC.

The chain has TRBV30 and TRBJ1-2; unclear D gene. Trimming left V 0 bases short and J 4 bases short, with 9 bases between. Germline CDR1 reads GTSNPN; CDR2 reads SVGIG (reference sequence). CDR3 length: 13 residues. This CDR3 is CAWSVLPGYGYTF. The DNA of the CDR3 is TGTGCCTGGAGTGTACTGCCGGGCTATGGCTACACCTTC.

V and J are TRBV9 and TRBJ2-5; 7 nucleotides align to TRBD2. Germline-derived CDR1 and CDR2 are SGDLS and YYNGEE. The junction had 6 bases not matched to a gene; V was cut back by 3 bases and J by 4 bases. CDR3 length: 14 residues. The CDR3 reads CASSARGVGETQYF. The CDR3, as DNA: TGTGCCAGCAGCGCCCGGGGGGTGGGAGAGACCCAGTACTTC.

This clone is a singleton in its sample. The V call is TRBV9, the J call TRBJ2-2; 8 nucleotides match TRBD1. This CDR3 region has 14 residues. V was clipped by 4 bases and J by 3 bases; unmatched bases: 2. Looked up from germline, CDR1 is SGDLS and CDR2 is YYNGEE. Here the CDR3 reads CASSRQGYTGELFF. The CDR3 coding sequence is TGTGCCAGCAGCCGACAGGGGTACACCGGGGAGCTGTTTTTT.

The CDR3 is CASSRGLAEETQYF. DNA of the CDR3: TGTGCCAGCAGCCGGGGATTAGCGGAAGAGACCCAGTACTTC. The rearrangement links TRBV11-2 to TRBJ2-5; tentatively, D is TRBD2 (6 bases). The CDR3 is made up of 14 amino acids. Germline values: CDR1 SGHAT, CDR2 FQNNGV. V shed 5 bases and J shed 3 bases, with 13 bases lying between them.

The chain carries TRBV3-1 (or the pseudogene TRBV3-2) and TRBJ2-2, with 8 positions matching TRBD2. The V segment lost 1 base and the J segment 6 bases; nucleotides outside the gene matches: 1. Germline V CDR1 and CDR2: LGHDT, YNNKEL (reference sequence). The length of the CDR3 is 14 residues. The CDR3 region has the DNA TGTGCCAGCAGCCAAGGCGGGGGGTCCGGGGAGCTGTTTTTT. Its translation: CASSQGGGSGELFF.